These T cell receptor beta chains were read from a single sample in a study of CD8 T cells in Susac syndrome. TCRdb itself ran the immunoSEQ multiplex PCR reads through MiXCR, one entry per CDR3 protein. Altogether approximately 120,000 distinct CDR3 sequences are present, around 91% being singletons, with the ten largest covering around 0.22%. The specimen was CD8+ T cells from PBMCs. The source is a human donor with multiple sclerosis. CDR3s include the opening cysteine and the closing phenylalanine or tryptophan. The D gene is left open where the match is weak. Not every row has a clone size; where given, it reads once, few, many or a size class.

V,J,D,size,DNA,CDR3
TRBV12-5,TRBJ1-1,NA,few,TGTGCTAGTGGTTTTGGTGGGAACACTGAAGCTTTCTTT,CASGFGGNTEAFF
TRBV19,TRBJ1-5,NA,NA,TGTGCCAGTCCTCGACAGAGACGAGAATATCAGCCCCAGCATTTT,CASPRQRREYQPQHF
TRBV2,TRBJ2-7,NA,NA,TGTGCCAGCAGTACCGGGTTAGCCTACAAGCAGTACTTC,CASSTGLAYKQYF
TRBV5-1,TRBJ2-5,NA,NA,TGCGCCAGCAGCTTGGCAGTCCTGGACTTTCAAGAGACCCAGTACTTC,CASSLAVLDFQETQYF
TRBV24-1,TRBJ2-3,NA,NA,TGTGCCACCAGTGATTTGCCCCCTAGAGCGGGCCTCACAGATACGCAGTATTTT,CATSDLPPRAGLTDTQYF
TRBV27,TRBJ2-7,TRBD2,NA,TGTGCCAGCAGTTTATTCGGGAGGGCCTACGAGCAGTACTTC,CASSLFGRAYEQYF
TRBV7-6,TRBJ2-7,TRBD1,NA,TGTGCCAGCAGCTCCGGACAGGGGCCCCTGTGGGAGCAGTACTTC,CASSSGQGPLWEQYF
TRBV7-2,TRBJ2-3,NA,NA,TGTGCCAGCAGCTTAGAGCAAGTCAGGCCCACAGATACGCAGTATTTT,CASSLEQVRPTDTQYF
TRBV9,TRBJ2-1,TRBD2,NA,TGTGCCAGCAGCGCCCCAGGGGCGGGAGGGTTAAATGAGCAGTTCTTC,CASSAPGAGGLNEQFF
TRBV27,TRBJ1-2,NA,NA,TGTGCCAGCAGTTTGAGCCCAGCGGGGGATGGCTACACCTTC,CASSLSPAGDGYTF
TRBV29-1,TRBJ2-7,TRBD2,NA,TGCAGCGTTGAAGATTGGACCGGGGCGGGAGGGCTTCTGTCTTACGAGCAGTACTTC,CSVEDWTGAGGLLSYEQYF